Listed here are 6 T cell receptor beta chains from one sample, sequenced in a study of blood T cell repertoires in COVID-19. Repertoires were generated with immunoSEQ multiplex PCR, while TCRdb's copy carries only in-frame clones and drops some. The sample has roughly 280,000 clones; around nine tenths are singletons. Sequenced material: peripheral blood. The receptors shown here come from a middle-aged man with active or convalescent COVID-19.

A single count supports this clone. The chain links TRBV27 to TRBJ2-3, with D tentatively TRBD2 (6 bases). Deletions cut 8 bases from V and 6 bases from J, with 18 bases between. The CDR3 is 14 residues long. Germline CDR1 reads MNHEY; CDR2 reads SMNVEV (reference sequence). CDR3 in amino acids: CASGIAAGSDTQYF. The CDR3 DNA reads TGTGCCAGCGGAATAGCGGCTGGATCCGATACGCAGTATTTT.

V is TRBV21-1 and J is TRBJ2-7; the table names TRBD1, a call not compared with the DNA. TRBV21-1 is tagged as a pseudogene. The CDR3 runs 17 residues. The CDR3 loop is CASSKEGTGGRGYEQYF. In DNA, the CDR3 is TGTGCCAGCAGCAAAGAGGGTACAGGGGGACGAGGATACGAGCAGTACTTC.

The rearrangement links TRBV30 to TRBJ2-3; 7 bases agree with TRBD2. The V gene's germline CDR1 is GTSNPN and CDR2 SVGIG (reference sequence). V dropped 5 bases and J dropped 4; count of bases not matched to a gene: 9. CDR3 length: 14 amino acids. CDR3: CAWESPGGSDTQYF. As DNA, the CDR3 is TGTGCCTGGGAGTCGCCGGGAGGTTCAGATACGCAGTATTTT.

The rearrangement links TRBV28 to TRBJ2-3; possible D gene TRBD1, 5 bases. Trimming pared 4 bases from V and 5 bases from J, leaving 10 bases between. The V gene's germline CDR1 is MDHEN and CDR2 SYDVKM. This CDR3 comprises 13 residues. CDR3 residues: CASSSDRGDTQYF. The DNA for the CDR3 is TGTGCCAGCAGTTCCGATAGGGGAGATACGCAGTATTTT.

V is TRBV6-5 and J is TRBJ1-2; TRBD1 agrees at 10 bases. Germline CDR1 reads MNHEY; CDR2 reads SVGAGI. With V trimmed by 7 bases and J by 4 bases, 6 bases remained unmatched. The CDR3 has 14 residues. The CDR3 DNA is TGTGCCAGCACCGAGACAGGGGGCATCTATGGCTACACCTTC. This encodes CASTETGGIYGYTF.

The V and J genes are TRBV10-3 and TRBJ2-3, with a weak D call TRBD1 (6 bases). Germline V lookup: CDR1 ENHRY, CDR2 SYGVKD. The CDR3 totals 15 residues. Trimming removed 7 bases at V and 3 bases at J, with 17 bases between. CDR3 sequence: CAINPGTKLTDTQYF. The DNA for the CDR3 is TGTGCCATCAACCCCGGGACAAAGCTGACAGATACGCAGTATTTT.